This T cell receptor beta chain is from a study of shared clonotypes between healthy human individuals. Overall study results and limits: At large depth, rarefaction still showed sorted-subset sequencing to be incomplete.

Turning to this clone: As yet, its antigen is unknown. An end of the junction differs from the germline gene, which may be a read error.

The CDR3 extends over 16 amino acids. The germline CDR1 and CDR2 sequences are SGHRS and YFSETQ. Each sorted subset replicate got 200 ng genomic DNA, 30,000 or so genomes. The repertoire was sequenced with immunoSEQ multiplex PCR; TCRdb's copy has only in-frame clones and lacks some. The sample lists more than 1.2 million clones, 98% seen once, with approximately 0.4% in the top ten. The J gene is TRBJ2-2, the V gene TRBV5-1, with D perhaps matching TRBD1 (6 bases). The sample comprised naive CD4+ T cells sorted from blood. Subset specified: CD45RA+ positively selected. The TCR was taken from a man aged 30 to 39 in good health. The CDR3 coding sequence is TGCGCCAGCAGCTTGGCCCCGGGACATAACACCGGGGAGTTGTTTTTT. The encoded protein is CASSLAPGHNTGELFF.